The clone carrying this TCR beta chain was picked up many times. This sample stems from a study of Graves' ophthalmopathy and Graves' hyperthyroidism. V was cut by 4 bases and J by 4 bases, with 10 bases left in between. The germline V gene has CDR1 DFQATT and CDR2 SNEGSKA (reference sequence). CDR3 length equals 12 residues. Transcripts of RNA were the source for amplifying TCR beta CDR3 regions. HTBI primers were used in a first-round RT-PCR, which preceded a second-round multiplex PCR. Each CDR3 protein is one row after TCRdb ran MiXCR on the multiplex PCR reads. The sample has more than 1,000,000 distinct CDR3 sequences, roughly 35% seen once.

The source material was peripheral blood or thyroid tissue (not recorded which). The rearrangement joins TRBV20-1 to TRBJ1-1; D is perhaps TRBD1 (6 bases). The TCR was taken from an adult man with Graves' hyperthyroidism. CDR3 region: CSAKSGVTEAFF. The CDR3 nucleotides are TGCAGTGCTAAATCAGGGGTCACTGAAGCTTTCTTT.